The clone carrying this TCR beta chain was seen a few times. As yet, its antigen is unknown. The sample originates from a study of glioma-infiltrating T cells. Regarding the study as a whole: Above-expected tissue-blood divergence occurred in all gliomas, most in low-grade ones. Very few CDR3 sequences were shared between tissue and blood.

Amplification of TCR alpha and beta CDR3 regions from RNA used iRepertoire nested multiplex PCR. TCRdb called the multiplex PCR reads again in MiXCR, with one record for every CDR3 protein. Of under 200,000 distinct CDR3 sequences listed, around 45% were seen once; the top ten hold around 5.2%. Trimming removed 4 bases from V and 4 bases from J; junction bases left unmatched: 2. The CDR3 covers 13 residues. Germline-derived CDR1 and CDR2 are LGHDT and YNNKEL (reference sequence). The genes are TRBV3-1 and TRBJ2-7; 9 bases are a match to TRBD2. The sequence derives from a human donor with low-grade glioma or glioblastoma, undergoing nonglioma brain surgery, or in good health (not recorded which). Sequences were obtained from glioma tissue, nonneoplastic brain tissue, or PBMCs (not recorded which). The CDR3 loop is CASSPTSGYEQYF. Written as DNA, the CDR3 is TGTGCCAGCAGCCCGACTAGCGGATACGAGCAGTACTTC.